The 24 T cell receptor beta chains reported below all come from one sample, sequenced in a study of spatial heterogeneity in lung cancer. TCRdb itself ran the 5' RACE reads through MiXCR, one entry per CDR3 protein. The repertoire holds under 1,500 distinct CDR3 sequences, with less than 60% as singletons. Indicated time point: blood at routine non-recurrence follow-up after resection. The source was PBMCs, collected at follow-up. These receptors all stem from a female donor with early-stage non-small cell lung cancer.

This clonotype has just a few counts. Because the library targeted alpha chains, this beta chain is an off-target read whose size means little. This chain connects TRBV18 to TRBJ2-1; 10 bases map to TRBD2. CDR3 size: 14 residues. V gave up 6 bases and J gave up 4 bases; unmatched junction bases: 3. CDR1 KGHSH and CDR2 LQKENI come from the germline V gene. The CDR3 is CASSETSGYNEQFF. The CDR3 DNA reads TGTGCCAGCTCCGAGACTAGCGGGTACAATGAGCAGTTCTTC. The variable domain in full, with the rest retrieved from reference TRBV18 and TRBJ2-1, is NAGVMQNPRHLVRRRGQEARLRCSPMKGHSHVYWYRQLPEEGLKFMVYLQKENIIDESGMPKERFSAEFPKEGPSILRIQQVVRGDSAAYFCASSETSGYNEQFFGPGTRLTVL.

About this clonotype: This beta chain was picked up by a library intended for alpha chains and is off target, so its count carries little meaning. The chain combines TRBV6-1 with TRBJ1-2; 7 bases agree with TRBD1. This CDR3 region has 14 residues. With V trimmed by 5 bases and J by 0 bases, 3 bases remained unmatched. The germline CDR1 and CDR2 sequences are MNHNS and SASEGT. CDR3 bases: TGTGCCAGCAGTTGGGACAGAGCTAACTATGGCTACACCTTC. Translating gives CASSWDRANYGYTF.

On this clonotype: Since the library was made to target alpha chains, this beta chain is a stray read and its abundance is not meaningful. The rearrangement uses TRBV3-1 and TRBJ2-1, with D unresolved. Germline V gene sequence: CDR1 LGHDT, CDR2 YNNKEL (reference sequence). This CDR3 spans 14 amino acids. With 4 bases removed from V and 3 bases from J, the gap between germline ends came to 10 bases. CDR3 nucleotide sequence: TGTGCCAGCAGCCCCGCCTGGGACTACAATGAGCAGTTCTTC. It specifies CASSPAWDYNEQFF.

This clonotype was seen more than once but under ten times. This beta chain appears as a stray read in a library generated for alpha chains; its size is not informative. The chain combines TRBV6-5 with TRBJ2-2, with 7 positions matching TRBD1. CDR1 and CDR2 from the germline V gene are MNHEY and SVGAGI. With V trimmed by 0 bases and J by 7 bases, 14 bases remained unmatched. The CDR3 contains 18 residues. The CDR3 region has the DNA TGTGCCAGCAGTTACTCCTTTTCGGCGACAGGGATCGGCGGGGAGCTGTTTTTT. Its protein product is CASSYSFSATGIGGELFF.

About this clonotype itself: A library made for alpha chains picked up this beta chain off target, so its size means little. This chain uses TRBV2 with TRBJ2-3; TRBD1 aligns across 7 bases. CDR1 is SNHLY, CDR2 FYNNEI, per germline. J gave up 6 bases and V 7 bases, and 10 bases lay outside the gene matches. This CDR3 region has 14 residues. Here the CDR3 reads CASTRDSSGDTQYF. DNA of the CDR3: TGTGCCAGCACCCGGGACAGCTCGGGGGATACGCAGTATTTT.

Note on this clonotype: In a library made to pick up alpha chains, this beta chain is a stray read with a size that means little. This rearrangement joins TRBV20-1 to TRBJ2-2, with 7 bases that match TRBD1. Germline lookup yields CDR1 DFQATT and CDR2 SNEGSKA (reference sequence). The CDR3 is 13 residues long. With 4 bases clipped from V and 8 bases from J, the junction kept 7 bases outside the gene matches. The CDR3 DNA is TGCAGTGCTAAGACAGGGAGTTGGGGGGAGCTGTTTTTT. Translating it yields CSAKTGSWGELFF.

This clonotype was picked up one time. Little can be read into the size of this beta chain, an off-target read in a library designed for alpha chains. The chain links TRBV5-1 to TRBJ2-3, with TRBD1 matching 10 bases. Per the germline V gene, CDR1 is SGHRS and CDR2 is YFSETQ. The J segment lost 1 base and the V segment lost 5 bases, leaving 1 base of the junction unmatched. The CDR3 consists of 14 residues. In DNA, the CDR3 is TGCGCCAGCAGGACAGGGGGCGGCACAGATACGCAGTATTTT. This sequence encodes CASRTGGGTDTQYF.

This clonotype showed up just a few times. As an off-target read in a library built for alpha chains, this beta chain has a frequency of little significance. This rearrangement joins TRBV15 to TRBJ2-3, with a weak D call TRBD1 (5 bases). The V gene lost 8 bases and the J gene lost 2 bases, with 11 bases spanning the gap. Germline lookup yields CDR1 LNHNV and CDR2 YYDKDF (reference sequence). The CDR3 loop spans 13 amino acids. The CDR3 loop is CATGQGFTDTQYF. The CDR3 DNA is TGTGCCACCGGGCAGGGCTTCACAGATACGCAGTATTTT.

This clonotype was detected a few times. Since the library was made to target alpha chains, this beta chain is a stray read and its abundance is not meaningful. The chain combines TRBV7-9 with TRBJ2-3, with D possibly TRBD2 on 5 matching bases. The germline V gene encodes CDR1 SEHNR and CDR2 FQNEAQ (reference sequence). The CDR3 runs to 14 residues. The V end was cut by 4 bases, the J end by 9 bases, with 17 bases between. CDR3 loop: CASSSPVATGTQYF. CDR3 nucleotide sequence: TGTGCCAGCAGCTCCCCGGTTGCGACGGGGACGCAGTATTTT.

Concerning this clonotype itself: This beta chain represents an off-target read in a library built for alpha chains; its size is of limited meaning. J is TRBJ2-5 and V is TRBV29-1, with TRBD1 identical over 7 bases. The CDR3 totals 14 residues. V shed 1 base, J shed 2 bases, and the junction held 4 bases outside the gene matches. CDR1 and CDR2 from the germline V gene are SQVTM and ANQGSEA. Here the CDR3 DNA reads TGCAGCGTTGAAGCCAGGGGGTCACAAGAGACCCAGTACTTC. Protein product: CSVEARGSQETQYF.

There are a few counts of this clonotype. Because this beta chain is a stray read in a library intended to capture alpha chains, its abundance should not be given much weight. The rearrangement joins TRBV29-1 to TRBJ2-7; TRBD1 matches 7 bases. This CDR3 has 13 amino acids. V was clipped by 6 bases and J by 2 bases; unmatched bases: 7. Germline assignment: CDR1 SQVTM and CDR2 ANQGSEA. This CDR3 reads CSVGRDSAYEQYF. The CDR3 nucleotides read TGCAGCGTGGGCCGGGACAGCGCCTACGAGCAGTACTTC.

Concerning this clonotype itself: This beta chain is an off-target read within a library intended for alpha chains, so its frequency means little. This chain connects TRBV6-5 to TRBJ2-5; 10 nucleotides align to TRBD2. V trimming: 2 bases; J trimming: 5 bases; junction bases outside the gene matches: 2. The V gene's germline CDR1 is MNHEY and CDR2 SVGAGI. The CDR3 length is 14 residues. CDR3 in amino acids: CASSYAGLAETQYF. CDR3 DNA: TGTGCCAGCAGTTACGCGGGACTAGCGGAGACCCAGTACTTC.

This clonotype was seen a single time. This beta chain is off target for a library built for alpha chains, so its abundance means little. The V call is TRBV7-3, the J call TRBJ1-1; D ambiguous. The CDR3 is 13 residues long. V lost 2 bases and J 1 base, leaving 5 bases between the germline ends. Per germline, CDR1 SGHTA and CDR2 FQGTGA. The DNA for the CDR3 is TGTGCCAGCAGCTTACGGCCGAACACTGAAGCTTTCTTT. Encoded protein: CASSLRPNTEAFF.

Comment on this clonotype: The size of this beta chain means little, since it is a stray read in a library made for alpha chains. The rearrangement uses TRBV7-9 and TRBJ1-1; the D is unclear. The V gene's germline CDR1 is SEHNR and CDR2 FQNEAQ (reference sequence). V dropped 0 bases and J dropped 8 bases, with 7 bases sitting between them. This CDR3 spans 12 amino acids. CDR3 DNA sequence: TGTGCCAGCAGCTTAGCGCGGGGAGAAGCTTTCTTT. Its translation: CASSLARGEAFF.

This clonotype has more than one count but fewer than ten. Little can be read into the size of this beta chain, an off-target read in a library designed for alpha chains. The gene calls are TRBV29-1 and TRBJ2-3; tentative D call: TRBD1 (5 bases). The germline V gene has CDR1 SQVTM and CDR2 ANQGSEA. The CDR3 length is 14 residues. V was cut by 2 bases and J by 1 base, with 10 bases left in between. The CDR3 DNA reads TGCAGCGTTGAACGACAGTTCGGCACAGATACGCAGTATTTT. As protein: CSVERQFGTDTQYF.

As concerns this clonotype: This beta chain is an unintended read in a library built for alpha chains; its size means little. The chain employs TRBV27 and TRBJ2-6; D gene unclear. Deletions cut 7 bases from V and 0 bases from J, with 4 bases between. CDR3 size: 13 residues. Germline lookup yields CDR1 MNHEY and CDR2 SMNVEV (reference sequence). The CDR3 DNA sequence: TGTGCCAGCACTAACTCTGGGGCCAACGTCCTGACTTTC. This translates into CASTNSGANVLTF.

A few counts support this clonotype. Little can be read into the size of this beta chain, an off-target read in a library designed for alpha chains. J is TRBJ2-5 and V is TRBV6-5; D might be TRBD1 (5 bases). The length of the CDR3 is 14 residues. Trimming removed 6 bases at V and 7 bases at J, with 18 bases between. The germline CDR1 and CDR2 sequences are MNHEY and SVGAGI. The CDR3 DNA follows: TGTGCCAGCAGCCCATCGCAGGGATCAGGGACCCAGTACTTC. This encodes CASSPSQGSGTQYF.

A note on this clonotype: A library prepared for alpha chains yielded this beta chain as an off-target read; its size is of little meaning. V and J are TRBV5-1 and TRBJ2-1, with D possibly TRBD2 on 5 matching bases. The CDR3 length is 14 residues. The ends were cut back, 2 bases at V and 5 bases at J, with 11 bases in the middle. CDR1 is SGHRS and CDR2 is YFSETQ in the germline V gene. CDR3 DNA sequence: TGCGCCAGCAGCTTCAGATCGGGGAACAATGAGCAGTTCTTC. Its translation is CASSFRSGNNEQFF.

As for this clonotype: This beta chain is a stray sequence in a library constructed for alpha chains; its clone size is not meaningful. The chain has TRBV29-1 and TRBJ2-5; the D is unclear. This CDR3 has 12 amino acids. CDR1 is SQVTM and CDR2 is ANQGSEA in the germline V gene. V was pared by 4 bases and J by 1 base, with 7 bases between. The CDR3 here is CSVADGQETQYF. DNA of the CDR3: TGCAGCGTTGCTGACGGCCAAGAGACCCAGTACTTC.

Comments on this clonotype: This beta chain is an off-target read within a library intended for alpha chains, so its frequency means little. This chain uses TRBV20-1 with TRBJ1-4; 12 bases fit TRBD1. The junction had 10 bases not matched to a gene; V was cut back by 4 bases and J by 4 bases. The CDR3 is 17 residues long. Germline CDR1 is DFQATT and CDR2 is SNEGSKA (reference sequence). This chain's CDR3 is CSAIPGTGGVNNEKLFF. The CDR3 coding sequence is TGCAGTGCTATTCCCGGGACAGGGGGCGTTAATAATGAAAAACTGTTTTTT.

A remark on this clonotype: Within a library made for alpha chains, this beta chain is off target, and its count is uninformative. The genes are TRBV7-6 and TRBJ2-7; D ambiguous. The CDR3 totals 12 residues. V was shortened by 5 bases and J by 3 bases, with 8 bases between the two germline ends. CDR1 and CDR2 from the germline V gene are SGHVS and FNYEAQ. As DNA, the CDR3 is TGTGCCAGCAGCCCGGACGGCTACGAGCAGTACTTC. Amino acids: CASSPDGYEQYF.

This clonotype was seen only a few times. Because this beta chain is a stray read in a library intended to capture alpha chains, its abundance should not be given much weight. The V and J genes are TRBV5-4 and TRBJ1-2, with D maybe TRBD1 (6 bases). V was cut by 5 bases and J by 2 bases, with 13 bases left in between. The germline V gene encodes CDR1 SGHNT and CDR2 YYREEE (reference sequence). This CDR3 region has 14 residues. The CDR3 region is CASRPAGANYGYTF. DNA for the CDR3: TGTGCCAGCAGACCTGCAGGGGCGAACTATGGCTACACCTTC.

Notes on this clonotype: This beta chain is a stray read from a library made for alpha chains; its abundance is not meaningful. The gene calls are TRBV29-1 and TRBJ2-3; D unclear. Trimming pared 7 bases from V and 0 bases from J, leaving 11 bases between. CDR3 length: 13 amino acids. Germline CDR1 SQVTM, CDR2 ANQGSEA. The CDR3 loop is CSARISSTDTQYF. The CDR3 bases are TGCAGCGCCCGGATCTCTAGCACAGATACGCAGTATTTT.

This clonotype was observed a single time. This beta chain is an off-target read within a library intended for alpha chains, so its frequency means little. V gene TRBV7-6 combines with J gene TRBJ2-1; D perhaps matches TRBD1 (6 bases). Germline V gives CDR1 SGHVS, CDR2 FNYEAQ. This CDR3 has 13 amino acids. V was shortened by 5 bases and J by 4 bases, with 9 bases between the two germline ends. The CDR3 DNA reads TGTGCCAGCAGCACCGGACAGTACAATGAGCAGTTCTTC. This translates into CASSTGQYNEQFF.